This T cell receptor (beta chain) originates from a study of Graves' ophthalmopathy and Graves' hyperthyroidism. Germline CDR1 LNHNV, CDR2 YYDKDF (reference sequence). V gave up 1 base and J gave up 3 bases, with 10 bases separating them. The CDR3 sequence is 14 residues long. RNA transcripts yielded amplified TCR beta CDR3 regions. A first-round RT-PCR used HTBI primers, followed by a second-round multiplex PCR. TCRdb ran MiXCR on the multiplex PCR reads and lists one entry per CDR3 protein. This table has approximately 41,000 distinct CDR3 sequences, 52% appearing once. The sample comprised peripheral blood. The receptor was derived from an adult man with Graves' ophthalmopathy. This chain connects TRBV15 to TRBJ2-7; D possibly uses TRBD1 or TRBD2 (5 bases each). CDR3 in amino acids: CATSRGDLRYEQYF. CDR3 sequence (DNA): TGTGCCACCAGCAGAGGGGACCTCCGCTACGAGCAGTACTTC.